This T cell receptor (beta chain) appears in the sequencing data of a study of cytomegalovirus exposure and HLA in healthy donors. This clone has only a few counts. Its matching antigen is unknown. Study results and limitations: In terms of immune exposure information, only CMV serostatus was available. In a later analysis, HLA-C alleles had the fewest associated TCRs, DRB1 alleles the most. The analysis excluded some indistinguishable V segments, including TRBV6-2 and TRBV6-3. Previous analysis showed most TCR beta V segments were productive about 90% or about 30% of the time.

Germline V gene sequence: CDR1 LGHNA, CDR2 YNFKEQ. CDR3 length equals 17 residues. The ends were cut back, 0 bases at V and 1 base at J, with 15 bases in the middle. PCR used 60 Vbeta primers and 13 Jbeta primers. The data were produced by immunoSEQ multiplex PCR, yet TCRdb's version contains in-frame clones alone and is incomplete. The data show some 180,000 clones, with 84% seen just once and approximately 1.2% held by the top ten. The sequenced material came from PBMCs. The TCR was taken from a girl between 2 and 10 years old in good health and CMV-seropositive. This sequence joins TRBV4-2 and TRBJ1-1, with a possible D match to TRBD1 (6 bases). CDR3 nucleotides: TGTGCCAGCAGCCAAGATCCAGGGGAGAAGAGGAACACTGAAGCTTTCTTT. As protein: CASSQDPGEKRNTEAFF.